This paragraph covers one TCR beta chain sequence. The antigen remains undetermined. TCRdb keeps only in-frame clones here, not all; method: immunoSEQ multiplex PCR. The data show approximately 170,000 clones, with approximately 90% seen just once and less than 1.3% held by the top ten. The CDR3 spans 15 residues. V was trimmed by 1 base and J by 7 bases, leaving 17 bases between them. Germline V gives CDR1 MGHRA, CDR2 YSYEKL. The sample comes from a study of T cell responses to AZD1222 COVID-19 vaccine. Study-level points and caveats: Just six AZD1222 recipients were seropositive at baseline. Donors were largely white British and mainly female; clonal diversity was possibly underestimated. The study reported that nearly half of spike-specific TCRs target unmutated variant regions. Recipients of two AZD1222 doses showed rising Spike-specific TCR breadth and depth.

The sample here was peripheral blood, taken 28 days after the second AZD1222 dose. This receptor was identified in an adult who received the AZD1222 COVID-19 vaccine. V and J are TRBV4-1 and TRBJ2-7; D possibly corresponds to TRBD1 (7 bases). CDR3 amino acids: CASSQVVTGAGEQYF. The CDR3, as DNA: TGCGCCAGCAGCCAAGTGGTTACAGGGGCGGGGGAGCAGTACTTC.